The source of this T cell receptor beta chain is a study of early T cells in non-severe SARS-CoV-2 infection. V lost 0 bases to trimming and J lost 2 bases; unmatched junction nucleotides: 13. Germline CDR1 SGHAT, CDR2 FQNNGV. CDR3 size: 18 residues. TCRdb processed the 5' RACE reads anew with MiXCR; each CDR3 protein has one entry. There are about 52,000 distinct CDR3 sequences in the sample; about 5.9% occur only once, and approximately 4.1% lies in the top ten. Sequencing was done on a sample of whole blood. The TCR was taken from an adult who was a healthcare worker with PCR-confirmed SARS-CoV-2 infection or an uninfected control (not recorded which). This sequence joins TRBV11-2 and TRBJ2-7; 7 bases are a match to TRBD2. For the CDR3, the DNA is TGTGCCAGCAGCTTAGAACCCCCCCAGCGGGGTATCGCCTACGAGCAGTACTTC. Its translation is CASSLEPPQRGIAYEQYF. The variable domain in full, completed from reference TRBV11-2 and TRBJ2-7, reads EAGVAQSPRYKIIEKRQSVAFWCNPISGHATLYWYQQILGQGPKLLIQFQNNGVVDDSQLPKDRFSAERLKGVDSTLKIQPAKLEDSAVYLCASSLEPPQRGIAYEQYFGPGTRLTVT.